In its sample, the clone carrying this T cell receptor beta chain was seen once. The data originate from a study of circulating and synovial CD4+ cells in juvenile arthritis. Sequencing was performed with immunoSEQ multiplex PCR; in TCRdb, only in-frame clones are kept and a portion is missing. This sample has around 32,000 clones; about 94% occur once, and the top ten carry 2.9%. This clonotype was sampled from a human donor with juvenile idiopathic arthritis. Sequenced material: CD4+ T cells from blood.

Written as DNA, the CDR3 is TGTGCCAGCAGTGGCAGACAGGGGAGGGGGACCCAGTACTTC. It is translated as CASSGRQGRGTQYF. The chain carries TRBV2 and TRBJ2-5; maybe TRBD1 (8 bases). The length of the CDR3 is 14 residues. Trimming took 4 bases from V and 7 from J, leaving 16 bases between them. Germline CDR1 reads SNHLY; CDR2 reads FYNNEI.